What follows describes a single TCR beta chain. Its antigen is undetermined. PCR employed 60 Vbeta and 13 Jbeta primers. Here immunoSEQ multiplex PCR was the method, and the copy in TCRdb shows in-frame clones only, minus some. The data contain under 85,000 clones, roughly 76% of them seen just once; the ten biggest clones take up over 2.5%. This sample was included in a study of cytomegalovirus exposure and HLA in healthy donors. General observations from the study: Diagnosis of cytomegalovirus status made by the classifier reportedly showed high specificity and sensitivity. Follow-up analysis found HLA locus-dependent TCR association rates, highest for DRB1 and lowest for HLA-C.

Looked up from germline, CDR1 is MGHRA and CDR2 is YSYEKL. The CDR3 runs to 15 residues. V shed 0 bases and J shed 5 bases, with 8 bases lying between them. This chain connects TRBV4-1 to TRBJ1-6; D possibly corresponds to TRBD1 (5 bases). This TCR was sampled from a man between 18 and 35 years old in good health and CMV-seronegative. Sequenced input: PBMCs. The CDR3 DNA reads TGCGCCAGCAGCCAAGATCAGGGTCATAATTCACCCCTCCACTTT. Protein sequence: CASSQDQGHNSPLHF.